This T cell receptor beta chain was recovered during a study of blood T cell repertoires in COVID-19. Study-wide background: Whether acute or convalescent, the COVID-19 samples came from the United States, Italy and Spain. Sample material is recorded as cDNA or gDNA derived from T cells, B-cell-depleted T cells, or PBMCs.

As handled by the study authors: The assay estimated nucleated cells by amplifying reference gene primers. Profiling relied on immunoSEQ multiplex PCR, and the TCRdb table lists in-frame clones only, not all of them. V and J calls and clone size follow that table, whereas D and trimming were derived from the DNA. The table records some 150,000 clones, around 84% of them present only once. The CDR3 runs to 16 residues. Germline assignment: CDR1 MNHEY and CDR2 SVGEGT. Trimming removed 6 bases at V and 4 bases at J, with 21 bases between. Only a few counts were recorded for this clone. The TCR originated in a human donor in a cohort sampled during active COVID-19. The sequencing sample was made of peripheral blood. J is TRBJ1-1 and V is TRBV6-2 or TRBV6-3; D is unclear. In DNA form, the CDR3 reads TGTGCCAGCAGCTCAACGCCTCGGGAGTGGATCACTGAAGCTTTCTTT. Encoded protein: CASSSTPREWITEAFF.